This T cell receptor beta chain was observed in a study of cytomegalovirus exposure and HLA in healthy donors. Amplification used 60 Vbeta primers and 13 Jbeta primers. Some clones are missing from TCRdb's copy, which holds only in-frame ones; the method was immunoSEQ multiplex PCR. Among about 180,000 clones listed, about 79% were seen once. Study-wide results and caveats: A missense DCLRE1C variant was associated with V- and J-gene trimming of TCR beta chains in a later analysis, and an independent cohort replicated the association.

A single count supports this clone. Its specificity is not known. The CDR3 spans 14 residues. V was shortened by 0 bases and J by 5 bases, with 9 bases between the two germline ends. Looked up from germline, CDR1 is SGHVS and CDR2 is FNYEAQ. The origin of this receptor is a girl aged 2-15 years in good health and CMV-seropositive. The specimen sequenced was PBMCs. The rearrangement joins TRBV7-6 to TRBJ2-3, with a weak D call TRBD2 (6 bases). The DNA for the CDR3 is TGTGCCAGCAGCTTAGCGGGGGGTTTAGATACGCAGTATTTT. Protein: CASSLAGGLDTQYF.